This record covers a single T cell receptor beta chain. What it binds is unknown. Sequenced by immunoSEQ multiplex PCR; TCRdb stores in-frame clones only, minus some. The table lists fewer than 70,000 clones, roughly 94% of them singletons. Germline V gene data show CDR1 as GTSNPN and CDR2 as SVGIG (reference sequence). The CDR3 is made up of 14 amino acids. Trimming took 6 bases from V and 3 from J; bases not matched to a gene: 2. This entry belongs to a study of cytomegalovirus exposure and HLA in healthy donors. Study-level findings and limits: As was reported, the classifier diagnosed cytomegalovirus status with high specificity and sensitivity. Cytomegalovirus association was assigned to approximately 160 TCR beta chains.

This TCR was sampled from a woman aged 18 to 35 in good health and CMV-seropositive. The sample comprised PBMCs. The gene calls are TRBV30 and TRBJ2-1; 13 nucleotides line up with TRBD2. The CDR3 DNA follows: TGTGCCTGTACTAGCGGGGGGGTCTACAATGAGCAGTTCTTC. It is translated as CACTSGGVYNEQFF.